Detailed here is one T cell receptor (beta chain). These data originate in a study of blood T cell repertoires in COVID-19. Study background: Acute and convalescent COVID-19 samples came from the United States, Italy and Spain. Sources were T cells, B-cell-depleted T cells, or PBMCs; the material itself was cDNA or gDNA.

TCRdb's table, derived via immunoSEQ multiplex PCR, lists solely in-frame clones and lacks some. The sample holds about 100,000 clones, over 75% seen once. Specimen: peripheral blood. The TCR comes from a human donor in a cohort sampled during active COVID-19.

For the CDR3, the DNA is TGTGCCAGCAGCGTAGGTGACAACCGAAACACCATATATTTT. It encodes CASSVGDNRNTIYF. The chain carries TRBV9 and TRBJ1-3; no clear D. The CDR3 is made up of 14 amino acids. Per germline, CDR1 SGDLS and CDR2 YYNGEE. Trimming stripped 0 bases from V and 5 bases from J, with 9 bases between.